Below are 12 T cell receptor beta chains sequenced from a single sample in a study of shared clonotypes between healthy human individuals. Assay used: immunoSEQ multiplex PCR; TCRdb lists only in-frame clones, some missing. The table records a few million clones, just over 90% of them present only once. The sequenced sample consisted of naive CD4+ T cells from PBMCs. Subset given: CD45RA+ positively selected. The receptors stem from a man in his late teens or twenties in good health. Some clones in this sample may be carry-over from other donors' samples.

This clone was counted once. The V gene is TRBV5-1, the J gene TRBJ2-1; 7 positions agree with TRBD1. The CDR3 extends over 16 amino acids. The ends lost 0 bases at V and 0 bases at J; junction bases unmatched: 3. Germline V gene lookup returns CDR1 SGHRS and CDR2 YFSETQ. This CDR3 is CASSLADRTSYNEQFF. In nucleotides, the CDR3 is TGCGCCAGCAGCTTGGCGGACAGGACCTCCTACAATGAGCAGTTCTTC.

This chain connects TRBV18 to TRBJ2-3, with D possibly being TRBD1 (5 bases). The V end was cut by 3 bases, the J end by 4 bases, with 11 bases between. CDR3 size: 14 residues. The germline CDR1 and CDR2 sequences are KGHSH and LQKENI. CDR3 residues: CASSPEVQADTQYF. CDR3 bases: TGTGCCAGCTCACCGGAAGTACAGGCAGATACGCAGTATTTT.

The V call is TRBV5-8, the J call TRBJ2-7; D might be TRBD1 or TRBD2, each matching 6 bases. Deletions cut 4 bases from V and 6 bases from J, with 17 bases between. In germline, CDR1 is SGHTS, CDR2 YDEGEE. The CDR3 sequence is 14 residues long. The CDR3 nucleotides are TGTGCCAGCAGCCGGAGTAGCGGAGGGGGCGAGCAGTACTTC. Residues: CASSRSSGGGEQYF.

The rearrangement uses TRBV4-2 and TRBJ2-2; D not certain. The germline gives CDR1 LGHNA, CDR2 YNFKEQ. Trimming removed 1 base at V and 6 bases at J, with 12 bases between. This CDR3 is 15 amino acids long. CDR3 in amino acids: CASSQVQRGAGELFF. Written as DNA, the CDR3 is TGTGCCAGCAGCCAAGTCCAGCGTGGGGCCGGGGAGCTGTTTTTT.

The chain has TRBV27 and TRBJ2-2; 8 positions agree with TRBD1. Germline CDR1 MNHEY, CDR2 SMNVEV (reference sequence). This CDR3 has 16 residues. V was clipped by 1 base and J by 4 bases; unmatched bases: 5. The CDR3: CASSLLGRGRTGELFF. The CDR3 DNA is TGTGCCAGCAGTTTATTGGGCAGGGGGCGCACCGGGGAGCTGTTTTTT.

The chain joins TRBV9 to TRBJ2-7; TRBD1 agrees at 10 bases. The CDR3 runs to 15 residues. Germline CDR1 is SGDLS and CDR2 is YYNGEE. Unmatched junction bases numbered 10, after V lost 4 bases and J lost 6 bases. The CDR3 bases are TGTGCCAGCAGCTCAACAGACAGGGGGCGTCCCGAGCAGTACTTC. Protein sequence: CASSSTDRGRPEQYF.

The rearrangement joins TRBV14 to TRBJ2-6; D possibly matches TRBD1 or TRBD2 (5 bases each). Per germline, CDR1 SGHDN and CDR2 FVKESK. V was pared by 4 bases and J by 0 bases, with 10 bases between. This CDR3 has 16 amino acids. The CDR3 spells CASSPLGVSGANVLTF. The CDR3 coding sequence is TGTGCCAGCAGCCCCCTGGGGGTCTCTGGGGCCAACGTCCTGACTTTC.

With respect to this clone: The same CDR3 also results from other DNA sequences found in this sample. V usage is TRBV20-1 and J usage is TRBJ2-1, with D unclear. Per germline, CDR1 DFQATT and CDR2 SNEGSKA (reference sequence). V gave up 4 bases and J gave up 7 bases, with 5 bases separating them. The length of the CDR3 is 10 residues. CDR3: CSATGNEQFF. CDR3 in DNA: TGCAGTGCTACCGGTAATGAGCAGTTCTTC.

As regards this clone: The identical CDR3 is also encoded by other nucleotide sequences in the sample. J is TRBJ1-1 and V is TRBV5-1, with no clear D. The CDR3 is 13 residues long. Per the germline V gene, CDR1 is SGHRS and CDR2 is YFSETQ. The V and J ends lost 0 bases and 1 base respectively, with 4 bases between them. DNA of the CDR3: TGCGCCAGCAGCTTGGGAGGGAACACTGAAGCTTTCTTT. Encoded protein: CASSLGGNTEAFF.

The rearrangement joins TRBV28 to TRBJ1-3; perhaps TRBD1 as D (5 bases). CDR3 length: 16 residues. V gave up 2 bases and J gave up 2 bases, with 13 bases separating them. CDR1 MDHEN and CDR2 SYDVKM come from the germline V gene. The CDR3 loop reads CASSLRGARTGNTIYF. The CDR3 bases are TGTGCCAGCAGTTTAAGGGGAGCTCGAACTGGAAACACCATATATTTT.

The chain couples TRBV5-5 to TRBJ2-4; D possibly corresponds to TRBD1 (5 bases). Trimming removed 3 bases at V and 7 bases at J, with 11 bases between. The CDR3 length is 13 residues. CDR1 SGHKS and CDR2 YYEKEE come from the germline V gene (reference sequence). CDR3 residues: CASSWGGPNIQYF. The CDR3 region has the DNA TGTGCCAGCAGCTGGGGCGGCCCGAACATTCAGTACTTC.

This clone was observed once. The V gene is TRBV27, the J gene TRBJ1-5; TRBD1 might be the D (6 bases). Trimming shortened V by 6 bases and J by 2 bases, and 11 bases separated the two germline ends. Germline V lookup: CDR1 MNHEY, CDR2 SMNVEV (reference sequence). This CDR3 comprises 14 residues. CDR3 amino acids: CASRGGSRNQPQHF. The DNA of the CDR3 is TGTGCCAGCAGAGGGGGGAGTCGCAATCAGCCCCAGCATTTT.